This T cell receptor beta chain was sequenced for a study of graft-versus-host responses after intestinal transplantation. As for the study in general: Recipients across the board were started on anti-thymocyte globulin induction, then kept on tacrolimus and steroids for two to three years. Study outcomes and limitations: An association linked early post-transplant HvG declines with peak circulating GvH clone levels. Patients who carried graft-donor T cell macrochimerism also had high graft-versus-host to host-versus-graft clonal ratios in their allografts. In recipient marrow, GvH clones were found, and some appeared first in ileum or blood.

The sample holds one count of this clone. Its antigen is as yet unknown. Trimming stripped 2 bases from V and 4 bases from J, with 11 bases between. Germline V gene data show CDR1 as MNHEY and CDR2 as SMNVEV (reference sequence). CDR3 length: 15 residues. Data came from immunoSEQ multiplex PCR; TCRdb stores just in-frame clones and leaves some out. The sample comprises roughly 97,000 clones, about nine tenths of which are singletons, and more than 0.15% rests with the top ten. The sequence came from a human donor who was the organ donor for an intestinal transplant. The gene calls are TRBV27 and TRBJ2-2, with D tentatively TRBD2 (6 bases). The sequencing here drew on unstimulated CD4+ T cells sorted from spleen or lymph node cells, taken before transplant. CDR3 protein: CASSLTGGTTGELFF. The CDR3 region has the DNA TGTGCCAGCAGTTTAACGGGCGGGACCACCGGGGAGCTGTTTTTT.